The entry that follows covers one T cell receptor beta chain sequence. Its specific antigen is unknown. Libraries were made using the immunoSEQ multiplex PCR assay. For the multiplex PCR, a mixture combining 60 forward primers for TCR Vbeta segments and 13 reverse primers for TCR Jbeta segments was used. A multiplex PCR assay on genomic DNA amplified the CDR3 region of rearranged TCR beta genes. On the Illumina HiSeq System, the amplified TCR beta libraries were sequenced as 87-base-pair reads. In the original analysis: Across the 700 or so repertoires, a later analysis counted roughly 84 million unique TCR beta chains, around 11 million of which were shared by at least two donors. A nearest-neighbor algorithm error-corrected the raw reads and collapsed the reads into unique sequences, merging closely related sequences to remove PCR and sequencing errors. To assign V, D and J gene segments, CDR3 sequences were aligned to IMGT reference sequences. For a sequence to be retained, at least a six-nucleotide match to both a V gene segment and a J gene segment was required. Rearrangements were called productive when the CDR3 lacked stop codons and stayed in frame with V and J; all others were non-productive. CDR3 was defined by IMGT convention, running from the second conserved V-encoded cysteine to the conserved J-encoded phenylalanine. In an earlier analysis of some 550 of the donors, sequences lacking an unambiguous match to a single V gene segment were excluded. An earlier analysis of a few hundred of the donors called V segments functional above 56.7% productive rearrangements and segregating when the between-donor standard deviation exceeded 5%. A statistical classification framework was built for diagnosing cytomegalovirus status from the catalog of TCR beta chain sequences. In a later analysis, TCR nucleotide sequences were compared against IMGT/GENE-DB human TR gene sequences so that V and J genes could be assigned. Using the TCRdist pipeline, a later analysis assigned CDR3 sequences along with most-parsimonious VDJ recombination scenarios. In a later analysis, each TCR beta chain was defined by its CDR3 amino acid sequence together with its V-gene family, and reads lacking a unique V-gene family were excluded. In a later analysis, fewer than 600 highly shared, low-generation-probability nucleotide sequences were removed to address suspected cross-contamination and a sequencing artifact. In a later analysis, a clonal expansion index was calculated for each public chain from normalized within-repertoire ranks of inferred template counts. In a later analysis, generation probabilities were computed using a VDJ recombination model fitted to out-of-frame rearrangements, and the results were checked against IGoR. In a later analysis, hypergeometric tests were used to score TCR-TCR, TCR-HLA and TCR-CMV co-occurrence, with a repertoire-size bias correction applied to TCR pairs. A later analysis estimated false discovery rates by permuting HLA or CMV assignments 20 times. In a later analysis, co-occurring TCRs were grouped with DBSCAN, and TCRdist sequence similarity was added when clustering was performed within HLA-allele-positive subsets. Repertoires with fewer than 30,000 or more than 120,000 public chains were left out of co-occurrence clustering, as were a handful of repertoires with anomalous nucleotide sharing. TCRdb holds this immuneACCESS table with in-frame rearrangements only. Some clones are missing; in checked studies, unresolved V genes explain under half, and the rest has no known cause. V, J and clone size are those of that table, while D and trimming were read from the DNA. The sample's records list some 110,000 clones. The top ten hold around 7% of the sample.

This sample was included in a study of cytomegalovirus exposure and HLA in healthy donors (dated by TCRdb to 2017 to 2019). A note on the overall study: In an earlier analysis of 587 of the donors, approximately 300 Gb of sequence data and some 100 million unique TCR beta sequences from 150 million to 200 million T cells were reported. All discovery cohort repertoires had been generated using a single sequencing platform. A later genetic analysis took genome-wide SNP genotypes for about 55% of the 666 donors and used that subset as a discovery cohort. Among around 400 genotyped donors of the cohort, an average of about 240,000 unique TCR beta nucleotide sequences were sequenced per donor, roughly 18% of them non-productive. In addition to the first cohort of about 650 subjects, a separate validation cohort of 130 or so different subjects was used. Of the 300 to 400 genotyped donors, 65% to 90% fell in the genetic ancestry cluster associated with self-reported Caucasian donors. A handful of DR-DQ haplotypes were handled as single units for association and clustering because linkage in the cohort was strong. HLA typing covered class I and class II loci at four-digit resolution. The number of typed donors differed by locus: about 629-630 for A, B, C, DRB1 and DQB1; 500 to 550 for DQA1; 606 for DPA1; and roughly 470 for DPB1. Rather than using new phenotypic data, the later analysis identified candidate immune exposures from TCR beta sequences and from how often those sequences occurred across donors. The study profiled the T cell repertoires of hundreds of subjects by immunosequencing and related them to cytomegalovirus serostatus. An early release that covered about 640 HLA-typed donors contained approximately 320 gigabases of sequencing data and around 80 million unique TCR sequences. High-throughput TCR immunosequencing, statistical association of individual TCRs with disease status, and machine learning were combined to predict cytomegalovirus infection status. An earlier analysis of 500 to 650 of the donors applied high-throughput TCR beta sequencing to assess whether each TCR beta V gene segment acted as functional or pseudogenic. The study aimed to test whether cataloging public T cell receptors could reveal signatures of past pathogen exposure. A later analysis re-examined previously published TCR beta repertoires from more than 550 donors and added high-resolution HLA genotyping to investigate patterns of TCR occurrence. Donor age, sex, ethnicity and CMV serostatus were compiled together with the repertoire data. Summary of the overall study and its limitations: Because counts were too low, seventeen rarely observed V segments, including chromosome 9 orphons, were excluded from the earlier analysis of around 590 of the donors. HLA typing was unavailable for some donors at each locus, so association tests used only the typed subset. A group of highly shared sequence variants was considered likely to be a technical artifact of the sequencing pipeline. For the cohort, immune exposure information was limited to CMV serostatus. According to a later analysis, parvovirus B19, influenza, CMV and Epstein-Barr virus appeared linked to several top co-occurrence clusters. The classifier was reported to diagnose cytomegalovirus status with high specificity and sensitivity in both the original and validation cohorts. A later genetic analysis reported fewer N-insertions in productive TCRs among donors in an Asian-associated ancestry cluster than the roughly 640-donor mean. The authors suggested that the approach could potentially be extended to other disease states and immunological phenotypes. At a false discovery rate of 0.05, a later analysis linked 16,951 TCR beta sequences to specific HLA alleles. The study gave a list of 150 to 200 TCR beta chains associated with cytomegalovirus. In a later analysis, most CMV-associated TCR beta chains were found to appear HLA-restricted, with HLA associations seemingly driven largely by CMV exposure. Most TCR sequences were seen in very few donors, while some public TCRs were found in many individuals. A few of the identified cytomegalovirus-associated TCR beta chains were confirmed in vitro to be specific for cytomegalovirus antigens. In a later genetic analysis, a missense DCLRE1C variant was associated with V-gene and J-gene trimming of TCR beta chains, and the association was replicated in an independent cohort. Assigning TCR associations to individual alleles was difficult when HLA alleles, especially DR and DQ, strongly co-occurred. Because the 87-base-pair reads could not distinguish some IMGT-functional V segments, including TRBV6-2 and TRBV6-3, those segments were excluded. A later analysis found that TCR association rates varied across HLA loci, with DRB1 alleles showing the most associated TCRs and HLA-C alleles the fewest. A further reported finding was that TCR beta sequences accurately predicted the HLA-A and HLA-B alleles for most subjects in the first cohort. In a later analysis, HLA-associated TCR beta chains were found to be more clonally expanded and to have lower generation probabilities than equally common non-associated chains. In this cohort, only TCR beta chains were sequenced, and detectable features were limited by the absence of alpha or paired-chain data. Roughly uniform sequencing depth across donors was assumed in presence/absence analyses, although this assumption may not hold. Correlated functional status among segregating V segments might be attributable to linkage disequilibrium, but an unknown experimental factor could not be ruled out. Broadly in line with IMGT annotations, most TCR beta V segments showed up in productive rearrangements about 90% or about 30% of the time in an earlier analysis of some 590 of the donors.

The cohort consisted of 650 to 700 healthy bone marrow donors. At the time of sampling, every cohort member was nominally healthy, though immune exposures that went unrecorded were likely present. The donor was CMV seropositive and was included in the group of 250 to 300 seropositive cohort members. Each donor provided a peripheral blood sample, and peripheral blood mononuclear cells were used for TCR beta sequencing. The Qiagen DNeasy Blood Extraction Kit was used to extract genomic DNA from the blood cell samples. CDR1 SGDLS and CDR2 YYNGEE are derived from the germline V gene. The cysteine opens and the phenylalanine closes a CDR3 of 13 amino acids. The kept DNA is CDR3 alone, 39 bases in frame from the first base.

The sequenced sample consisted of PBMCs. The rearrangement joined TRBV9 to TRBJ2-5; 9 junctional bases match TRBD1. The J call could be wrong; TRBJ2-7 is a better fit for the DNA end. This clonotype was sampled from a man aged 40-49 years in good health and CMV-seropositive. CDR3 reads: CASSRDRDYEQYF. The nucleotide sequence reads as follows: TGTGCCAGCAGCCGGGACAGGGACTACGAGCAGTACTTC.